The 29 T cell receptor beta chains presented below share a single source sample, sequenced in a study of blood T cells in healthy people across ages. Primers used in a second PCR of about 6 to 11 cycles were a sample-barcoded 5' primer and a J-beta primer mix. MiXCR, run by TCRdb on the 5' RACE reads, gives a single entry per CDR3 protein. The sample records more than 500,000 distinct CDR3 sequences, about 28% being singletons. The sample was also linked to a second study, of T cells of mothers and their children.

Sequencing input: blood. The receptors were sampled from a boy aged 2 to 10 in good health.

Only a few counts were recorded for this clonotype. This chain joins TRBV5-1 and TRBJ2-5; unclear D gene. The CDR3 length is 14 residues. Between the trimmed V and J ends, which lost 0 bases and 2 bases, there was a span of 8 bases. Germline values: CDR1 SGHRS, CDR2 YFSETQ. In DNA form, the CDR3 reads TGCGCCAGCAGCTTGGAGCCACGACAAGAGACCCAGTACTTC. This gives the protein CASSLEPRQETQYF.

V usage is TRBV9 and J usage is TRBJ2-4; D is possibly TRBD1 or TRBD2 (5 bases each). Trimming left V 0 bases short and J 0 bases short, with 7 bases between. Germline-derived CDR1 and CDR2 are SGDLS and YYNGEE. The CDR3 extends over 15 amino acids. The DNA for the CDR3 is TGTGCCAGCAGCGTAGGAGGGGTAGCCAAAAACATTCAGTACTTC. Its protein is CASSVGGVAKNIQYF.

The rearrangement links TRBV5-6 to TRBJ2-3; weak D call: TRBD2 (5 bases). The CDR3 contains 15 residues. Germline V lookup: CDR1 SGHDT, CDR2 YYEEEE. Trimming took 5 bases from V and 1 from J, leaving 14 bases between them. The DNA of the CDR3 is TGTGCCAGCAGTTCTAAACTAGGGCGCACAGATACGCAGTATTTT. It translates to CASSSKLGRTDTQYF.

This clonotype was seen a few times. The missing conserved phenylalanine or tryptophan at the end of this CDR3 makes a read error likely. The chain links TRBV25-1 to TRBJ2-1; D gene unclear. Germline V gene sequence: CDR1 MGHDK, CDR2 SYGVNS. The CDR3 has 11 residues. V was shortened by 3 bases and J by 3 bases, with 0 bases between the two germline ends. For the CDR3, the DNA is TGTGCCAGCAGTGACTACAATGAGCAGTTCCTC. Its protein product is CASSDYNEQFL.

This clonotype was detected many times. J is TRBJ2-7 and V is TRBV12-3 or TRBV12-4; D is perhaps TRBD2 (5 bases). The J call may be in error: the DNA end matches TRBJ2-5 better. The CDR3 loop spans 14 amino acids. CDR3: CASSPGLVQETQYF. The CDR3 nucleotides are TGTGCCAGCAGTCCCGGACTGGTTCAAGAGACCCAGTACTTC.

This sequence joins TRBV9 and TRBJ2-5, with 10 bases identical to TRBD2. The J call may be incorrect, as the DNA end agrees better with TRBJ2-1. Germline lookup yields CDR1 SGDLS and CDR2 YYNGEE. The CDR3 is 16 residues long. The CDR3: CASSVAPGTSVDEQFF. For the CDR3, the DNA is TGTGCCAGCAGCGTAGCTCCCGGGACTAGCGTCGATGAGCAGTTCTTC.

This rearrangement joins TRBV28 to TRBJ2-7; a weak D match, TRBD2 (6 bases). CDR1 and CDR2 from the germline V gene are MDHEN and SYDVKM. The CDR3 length is 15 residues. With 2 bases removed from V and 7 bases from J, the gap between germline ends came to 18 bases. Here the CDR3 reads CASSLQGGRSPEQYF. The CDR3 DNA reads as TGTGCCAGCAGTTTACAGGGAGGTCGATCCCCGGAGCAGTACTTC.

This chain links TRBV7-9 with TRBJ2-3, with 8 bases fitting TRBD2. The CDR3 loop spans 17 amino acids. V dropped 1 base and J dropped 2; count of bases not matched to a gene: 8. Germline V gene lookup returns CDR1 SEHNR and CDR2 FQNEAQ (reference sequence). As DNA, the CDR3 is TGTGCCAGCAGCTTAGGGGTAGCGGGGATCCACACAGATACGCAGTATTTT. Translated: CASSLGVAGIHTDTQYF.

The gene calls are TRBV4-2 and TRBJ2-5, with 11 bases matching TRBD2. The V segment lost 1 base and the J segment 0 bases; nucleotides outside the gene matches: 10. From germline, CDR1 is LGHNA and CDR2 YNFKEQ. The CDR3 covers 19 residues. CDR3 DNA: TGTGCCAGCAGCCAAGGTGCAGGGAGGACTAGCGGGTACCAAGAGACCCAGTACTTC. Its translation is CASSQGAGRTSGYQETQYF.

The rearrangement joins TRBV6-1 to TRBJ1-4, with TRBD1 as a possible D gene (5 bases). The CDR3 is 14 residues long. Germline values: CDR1 MNHNS, CDR2 SASEGT. V was shortened by 8 bases and J by 5 bases, with 15 bases between the two germline ends. CDR3 nucleotide sequence: TGTGCCAGCTCCTGGACAAGCCCAAATGAAAAACTGTTTTTT. Amino acid sequence: CASSWTSPNEKLFF.

This clonotype was observed a handful of times. This chain joins TRBV12-3 or TRBV12-4 and TRBJ2-5; D is possibly TRBD1 (5 bases). The end of the DNA is better explained by TRBJ2-7, so the J call may be wrong. The CDR3 covers 14 residues. The CDR3 sequence: CASSLGTRSTEQYF. CDR3 in DNA: TGTGCCAGCAGTTTAGGGACACGGTCCACCGAGCAGTACTTC.

This clonotype was seen more than once but under ten times. V gene TRBV19 combines with J gene TRBJ2-5; 8 bases match TRBD1. Germline assignment: CDR1 LNHDA and CDR2 SQIVND (reference sequence). V was clipped by 5 bases and J by 4 bases; unmatched bases: 9. This CDR3 has 15 residues. The CDR3 coding sequence is TGTGCCAGTAGTCCGACGACAGGGGTTGGAGAGACCCAGTACTTC. It translates to CASSPTTGVGETQYF.

This chain connects TRBV9 to TRBJ2-5, with TRBD1 identical over 8 bases. CDR3 length: 14 amino acids. The germline CDR1 and CDR2 sequences are SGDLS and YYNGEE. The J segment lost 4 bases and the V segment lost 5 bases, leaving 7 bases of the junction unmatched. This chain's CDR3 is CASSRGQGAETQYF. The CDR3 DNA sequence: TGTGCCAGCAGTCGGGGCCAGGGGGCAGAGACCCAGTACTTC.

This clonotype was seen more than once but under ten times. The chain has TRBV6-6 and TRBJ2-7; possibly TRBD2 for D (5 bases). CDR1 is MNHNY, CDR2 SVGAGI, per germline (reference sequence). Trimming cost V 2 bases and J 6 bases, with 14 bases left between them. The CDR3 covers 14 residues. The CDR3 DNA reads TGTGCCAGCAGTTACCCCGGGGTAGGAGGCGAGCAGTACTTC. It is translated as CASSYPGVGGEQYF.

This chain links TRBV12-3 or TRBV12-4 with TRBJ2-4; a possible D gene is TRBD2 (5 bases). Trimming took 6 bases from V and 3 from J, leaving 12 bases between them. The CDR3 length is 14 residues. As DNA, the CDR3 is TGTGCCAGCAGAACTAGAGATGGCAAAAACATTCAGTACTTC. This codes for CASRTRDGKNIQYF.

This clonotype was counted a few times. J is TRBJ2-7 and V is TRBV11-2, with D unresolved. CDR1 and CDR2 (germline): SGHAT, FQNNGV. CDR3 length equals 12 residues. Between the trimmed V and J ends, which lost 2 bases and 3 bases, there was a span of 5 bases. This chain's CDR3 is CASSLFYYEQYF. The DNA for the CDR3 is TGTGCCAGCAGCTTATTTTACTACGAGCAGTACTTC. The full variable domain, with the rest looked up from reference TRBV11-2 and TRBJ2-7, is EAGVAQSPRYKIIEKRQSVAFWCNPISGHATLYWYQQILGQGPKLLIQFQNNGVVDDSQLPKDRFSAERLKGVDSTLKIQPAKLEDSAVYLCASSLFYYEQYFGPGTRLTVT.

This clonotype was observed a handful of times. V and J are TRBV7-9 and TRBJ2-4; the D gene is possibly TRBD2 (6 bases). This CDR3 is built from 16 residues. CDR1 and CDR2 (germline): SEHNR, FQNEAQ (reference sequence). The germline V and J ends were trimmed by 3 bases and 0 bases, with 12 bases remaining between them. The CDR3 nucleotides read TGTGCCAGCAGCTTGGGAGGCCTACGAGCCAAAAACATTCAGTACTTC. As protein: CASSLGGLRAKNIQYF. The full variable domain, its missing parts supplied by reference TRBV7-9 and TRBJ2-4, is DTGVSQNPRHKITKRGQNVTFRCDPISEHNRLYWYRQTLGQGPEFLTYFQNEAQLEKSRLLSDRFSAERPKGSFSTLEIQRTEQGDSAMYLCASSLGGLRAKNIQYFGAGTRLSVL.

This clonotype was detected only a few times. The chain combines TRBV3-1 with TRBJ1-1; possibly TRBD1 for D (5 bases). The CDR3 is 15 amino acids. V gave up 1 base and J gave up 4 bases, with 13 bases separating them. CDR1 and CDR2 from the germline V gene are LGHDT and YNNKEL (reference sequence). In DNA form, the CDR3 reads TGTGCCAGCAGCCAAGGGCTTCGACAGTTCACTGAAGCTTTCTTT. This translates into CASSQGLRQFTEAFF.

This clonotype showed up just a few times. V usage is TRBV12-5 and J usage is TRBJ2-5, with D possibly being TRBD1 or TRBD2 (5 bases each). Trimming pared 1 base from V and 5 bases from J, leaving 8 bases between. The CDR3 spans 13 residues. CDR1 LGHNT and CDR2 FRNRAP come from the germline V gene. The CDR3 nucleotides are TGTGCTAGTGGTTTGGCCGGGGCGGAGACCCAGTACTTC. Residues: CASGLAGAETQYF.

The chain links TRBV5-1 to TRBJ2-7; 7 nucleotides align to TRBD1. The ends lost 4 bases at V and 3 bases at J; junction bases unmatched: 13. The CDR3 runs 16 residues. The V gene's germline CDR1 is SGHRS and CDR2 YFSETQ. This CDR3 reads CASSKGPGQIYYEQYF. The CDR3 bases are TGCGCCAGCAGCAAGGGCCCGGGACAGATTTACTACGAGCAGTACTTC.

This clonotype was recorded a few times. The CDR3 bases are TGTGCCATCAGCTGGGGGACAGGGGGCTGGTACGAGCAGTACTTC. Translation: CAISWGTGGWYEQYF. The V and J genes are TRBV10-3 and TRBJ2-5, with 12 nucleotides matching TRBD1. The assigned J gene may be wrong: the sequence end matches TRBJ2-7 better. This CDR3 spans 15 amino acids. The germline V gene has CDR1 ENHRY and CDR2 SYGVKD.

This clonotype was seen a few times. The rearrangement uses TRBV7-2 and TRBJ1-1, with D possibly TRBD1 on 6 matching bases. Germline-derived CDR1 and CDR2 are SGHTA and FQGNSA. V dropped 7 bases and J dropped 5 bases, with 17 bases sitting between them. The CDR3 loop spans 14 amino acids. The CDR3 reads CASTLVRGRTEAFF. The CDR3 DNA follows: TGTGCCAGCACCCTGGTCAGGGGTAGGACTGAAGCTTTCTTT.

There are a few counts of this clonotype. The chain couples TRBV9 to TRBJ2-5, with D possibly matching TRBD1 (5 bases). The DNA end favors TRBJ2-1, so the J call may be wrong. The CDR3 has 15 amino acids. Looked up from germline, CDR1 is SGDLS and CDR2 is YYNGEE. CDR3 coding DNA: TGTGCCAGCAGCGTAGGCGGACAACCATACAATGAGCAGTTCTTC. Its translation: CASSVGGQPYNEQFF.

The DNA of the CDR3 is TGCAGTGCTAGAGAGGGACTAGCGGGCCGCTCCTACGAGCAGTACTTC. Protein sequence: CSAREGLAGRSYEQYF. The genes are TRBV20-1 and TRBJ2-7; 12 nucleotides line up with TRBD2. Germline V gene lookup returns CDR1 DFQATT and CDR2 SNEGSKA (reference sequence). With V trimmed by 0 bases and J by 0 bases, 3 bases remained unmatched. This CDR3 is built from 16 residues.

This clonotype has just a few counts. The chain recombines TRBV6-5 with TRBJ2-5; 8 bases line up with TRBD2. CDR1 and CDR2 from the germline V gene are MNHEY and SVGAGI. The CDR3 runs to 13 residues. V shed 6 bases and J 5 bases; nucleotides not matched to a gene: 5. The CDR3 sequence is CASSRAGEETQYF. CDR3 coding DNA: TGTGCCAGCAGCCGAGCGGGAGAGGAGACCCAGTACTTC.

This clonotype was recorded a few times. V and J are TRBV6-5 and TRBJ1-1, with unresolved D. V was clipped by 7 bases and J by 0 bases, with 9 bases between them. The CDR3 covers 13 residues. Germline V gene sequence: CDR1 MNHEY, CDR2 SVGAGI. CDR3 DNA sequence: TGTGCCAGCATTGACACTTTGAACACTGAAGCTTTCTTT. This gives the protein CASIDTLNTEAFF.

Only a few counts were recorded for this clonotype. This chain links TRBV6-2 or TRBV6-3 with TRBJ2-7; D remains unclear. The CDR3 has 16 amino acids. V was shortened by 0 bases and J by 0 bases, with 12 bases between the two germline ends. Germline values: CDR1 MNHEY, CDR2 SVGEGT. This CDR3 is CASSYSMYVGSYEQYF. The DNA of the CDR3 is TGTGCCAGCAGTTACTCGATGTACGTCGGCTCCTACGAGCAGTACTTC.

The J gene is TRBJ2-5, the V gene TRBV27; D call uncertain. Trimming left V 1 base short and J 10 bases short, with 13 bases between. The CDR3 is 13 residues long. In germline, CDR1 is MNHEY, CDR2 SMNVEV (reference sequence). Here the CDR3 reads CASSLFGRGGQYF. The CDR3 DNA reads TGTGCCAGCAGTTTATTTGGCCGCGGCGGCCAGTACTTC.

The J gene is TRBJ2-1, the V gene TRBV29-1; no clear D gene. The CDR3 length is 14 residues. Trimming cost V 7 bases and J 5 bases, with 18 bases left between them. Germline V lookup: CDR1 SQVTM, CDR2 ANQGSEA. This CDR3 reads CSARARLVDNEQFF. The CDR3 DNA is TGCAGCGCCCGAGCGCGTCTCGTGGACAATGAGCAGTTCTTC.